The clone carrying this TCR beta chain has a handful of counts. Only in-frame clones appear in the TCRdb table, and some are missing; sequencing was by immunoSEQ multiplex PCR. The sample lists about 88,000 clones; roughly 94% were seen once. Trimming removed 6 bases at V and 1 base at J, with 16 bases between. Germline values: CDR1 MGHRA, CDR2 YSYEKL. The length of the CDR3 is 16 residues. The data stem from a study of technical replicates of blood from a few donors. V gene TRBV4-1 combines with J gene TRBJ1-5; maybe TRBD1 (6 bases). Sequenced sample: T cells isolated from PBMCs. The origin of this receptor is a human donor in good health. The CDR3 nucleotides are TGCGCCAGCAGTCATAAACAGGGCGAGAGCAATCAGCCCCAGCATTTT. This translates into CASSHKQGESNQPQHF.